One sample yielded the 14 T cell receptor beta chains listed below, sequenced in a study of CD8+ T cells in alopecia areata (dated by TCRdb to about 2018). Library construction relied on the immunoSEQ multiplex PCR assay. RNA was extracted from all samples and reverse transcribed into cDNA, which served as template for TCR sequencing. The table comes from immuneACCESS by way of TCRdb, which keeps in-frame sequences with V and J called. Part of the clones is missing from these tables; in studies checked, under half for an unresolved V gene and the rest for unknown reasons. The sample contains roughly 140,000 clones, around two thirds of them found a single time. The ten largest clones capture approximately 34% of the sample. The sample comprised CD8+ T cells sorted from blood. Source of these receptors: a human donor in good health.

The V call is TRBV9, the J call TRBJ2-1; 7 bases map to TRBD1. This CDR3 has 13 residues. The junction had 5 bases not matched to a gene; V was cut back by 2 bases and J by 9 bases. Germline loops: CDR1 SGDLS, CDR2 YYNGEE. The CDR3 DNA reads as TGTGCCAGCAGCGTCACAGGGGTCGGTGAGCAGTTCTTC. Protein: CASSVTGVGEQFF.

In this sample, this clone turned up a few times. The V call is TRBV29-1, the J call TRBJ2-7, with D hard to call. The CDR3 covers 13 residues. The V end was cut by 4 bases, the J end by 0 bases, with 10 bases between. Germline CDR1 SQVTM, CDR2 ANQGSEA. The CDR3 sequence: CSVVGPPSYEQYF. The DNA for the CDR3 is TGCAGCGTTGTTGGTCCCCCCTCCTACGAGCAGTACTTC.

The table lists this clone with a few counts. The rearrangement uses TRBV29-1 and TRBJ2-2, with D maybe TRBD1 (5 bases). The CDR3 sequence is 12 residues long. Germline values: CDR1 SQVTM, CDR2 ANQGSEA. With 4 bases removed from V and 5 bases from J, the gap between germline ends came to 8 bases. This CDR3 is CSVVRQTGELFF. CDR3 coding DNA: TGCAGCGTTGTCCGACAGACCGGGGAGCTGTTTTTT.

In this sample, this clone turned up a few times. The same CDR3 also results from other DNA sequences found in this sample. This sequence joins TRBV7-9 and TRBJ1-5; no firm D call. Germline V CDR1 and CDR2: SEHNR, FQNEAQ (reference sequence). V lost 7 bases and J 4 bases, leaving 8 bases between the germline ends. The CDR3 extends over 12 amino acids. The CDR3 spells CASTLGNQPQHF. CDR3 sequence (DNA): TGTGCCAGCACCCTCGGTAATCAGCCCCAGCATTTT.

This rearrangement joins TRBV29-1 to TRBJ1-1, with a weak D call TRBD1 (5 bases). Germline V lookup: CDR1 SQVTM, CDR2 ANQGSEA. CDR3 size: 18 residues. The germline V and J ends were trimmed by 2 bases and 0 bases, with 22 bases remaining between them. The CDR3 here is CSVEWLRTTKGLNTEAFF. CDR3 in DNA: TGCAGCGTTGAATGGTTAAGGACAACGAAAGGCCTGAACACTGAAGCTTTCTTT.

The chain joins TRBV29-1 to TRBJ2-7; D is unclear. Germline lookup yields CDR1 SQVTM and CDR2 ANQGSEA. Trimming pared 7 bases from V and 2 bases from J, leaving 9 bases between. The CDR3 covers 11 residues. CDR3 sequence (DNA): TGCAGCGCCAGAGCCACCTACGAGCAGTACTTC. Amino acid sequence: CSARATYEQYF.

The chain combines TRBV7-6 with TRBJ1-1; no clear D. The CDR3 is 13 residues long. V was pared by 5 bases and J by 7 bases, with 14 bases between. CDR1 and CDR2 (germline): SGHVS, FNYEAQ. CDR3 DNA: TGTGCCAGCAGCCTCAGGACCCTAGATGAAGCTTTCTTT. This encodes CASSLRTLDEAFF.

This sequence joins TRBV5-4 and TRBJ2-1; D not resolved. Germline assignment: CDR1 SGHNT and CDR2 YYREEE (reference sequence). The CDR3 extends over 11 amino acids. The V and J ends lost 1 base and 10 bases respectively, with 6 bases between them. CDR3 coding DNA: TGTGCCAGCAGCTTGAACCGAGAGCAGTTCTTC. Encoded protein: CASSLNREQFF.

The chain is built from TRBV29-1 and TRBJ1-6; D is unclear. This CDR3 spans 13 amino acids. V lost 1 base, J lost 14 bases, and 15 bases lay in between. Looked up from germline, CDR1 is SQVTM and CDR2 is ANQGSEA. This chain's CDR3 is CSVEVHPGASLHF. As DNA, the CDR3 is TGCAGCGTTGAAGTCCACCCGGGCGCCTCCCTCCACTTT.

Concerning this clone itself: The sample carries other DNA sequences with the same CDR3. The chain combines TRBV29-1 with TRBJ1-2, with unresolved D. The germline V gene has CDR1 SQVTM and CDR2 ANQGSEA. Trimming took off 0 bases at V and 6 bases at J, with 5 bases between the two ends. The CDR3 extends over 11 amino acids. This CDR3 is CSVEDRDGYTF. CDR3 bases: TGCAGCGTTGAAGATAGGGATGGCTACACCTTC.

A word on this clone: Sequence at one end of the junction differs from germline and may be a read error. This chain links TRBV10-3 with TRBJ2-7; no clear D gene. Germline V lookup: CDR1 ENHRY, CDR2 SYGVKD. The CDR3 runs to 12 residues. The CDR3 is CAFSEKGYEQYF. In DNA, the CDR3 is TGTGCCTTCAGTGAAAAGGGTTACGAGCAGTACTTC.

The chain couples TRBV6-5 to TRBJ1-2; tentative D call: TRBD1 (6 bases). The ends were cut back, 7 bases at V and 6 bases at J, with 18 bases in the middle. This CDR3 is built from 14 residues. CDR1 is MNHEY, CDR2 SVGAGI, per germline. CDR3 coding DNA: TGTGCCAGCATTGCCGGGGGTTCAGGGGATGGCTACACCTTC. Translated: CASIAGGSGDGYTF.

V gene TRBV19 combines with J gene TRBJ2-1, with TRBD2 matching over 10 bases. J gave up 6 bases and V 1 base, and 3 bases lay outside the gene matches. This CDR3 has 15 residues. CDR1 and CDR2 (germline): LNHDA, SQIVND (reference sequence). CDR3 in DNA: TGTGCCAGTAGTATAGGGTCTAGCGGGAGCAATGAGCAGTTCTTC. The encoded protein is CASSIGSSGSNEQFF.

The table lists this clone with a count of one. The genes are TRBV9 and TRBJ1-5; TRBD1 aligns across 10 bases. CDR3 length: 15 residues. After removal of 1 base from V and 5 bases from J, the junction contained 3 bases not matched to a gene. Per the germline V gene, CDR1 is SGDLS and CDR2 is YYNGEE. CDR3 nucleotides: TGTGCCAGCAGCGTATCGGGACAGGGGCATCAGCCCCAGCATTTT. Its protein product is CASSVSGQGHQPQHF.